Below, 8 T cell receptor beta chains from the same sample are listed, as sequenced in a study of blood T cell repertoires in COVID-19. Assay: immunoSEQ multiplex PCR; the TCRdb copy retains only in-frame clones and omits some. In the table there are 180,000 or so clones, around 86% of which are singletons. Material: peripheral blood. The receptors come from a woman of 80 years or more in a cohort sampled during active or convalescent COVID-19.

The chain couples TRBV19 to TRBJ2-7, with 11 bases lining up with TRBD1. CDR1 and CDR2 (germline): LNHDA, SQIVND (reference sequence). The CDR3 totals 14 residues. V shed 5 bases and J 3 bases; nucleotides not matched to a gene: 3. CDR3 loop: CASSLDRGLYEQYF. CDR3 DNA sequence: TGTGCCAGTAGTTTGGACAGGGGGCTCTACGAGCAGTACTTC.

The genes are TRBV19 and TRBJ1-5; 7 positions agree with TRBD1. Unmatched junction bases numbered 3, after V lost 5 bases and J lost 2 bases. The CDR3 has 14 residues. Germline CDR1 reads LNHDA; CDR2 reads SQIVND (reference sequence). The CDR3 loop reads CASSLGTGNQPQHF. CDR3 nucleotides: TGTGCCAGTAGTCTAGGGACAGGCAATCAGCCCCAGCATTTT.

CDR3: CAIPSRGRAGELFF. The CDR3 nucleotides read TGTGCCATCCCGAGCAGGGGAAGGGCCGGGGAGCTGTTTTTT. The chain joins TRBV10-3 to TRBJ2-2, with D possibly TRBD1 on 6 matching bases. Trimming took off 8 bases at V and 6 bases at J, with 16 bases between the two ends. Germline CDR1 reads ENHRY; CDR2 reads SYGVKD. This CDR3 comprises 14 residues.

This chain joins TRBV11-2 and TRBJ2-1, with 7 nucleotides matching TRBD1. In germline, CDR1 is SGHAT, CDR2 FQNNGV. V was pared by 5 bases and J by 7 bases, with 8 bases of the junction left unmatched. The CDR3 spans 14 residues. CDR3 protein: CASSRTGVQNEQFF. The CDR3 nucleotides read TGTGCCAGCAGCCGAACAGGGGTACAGAATGAGCAGTTCTTC.

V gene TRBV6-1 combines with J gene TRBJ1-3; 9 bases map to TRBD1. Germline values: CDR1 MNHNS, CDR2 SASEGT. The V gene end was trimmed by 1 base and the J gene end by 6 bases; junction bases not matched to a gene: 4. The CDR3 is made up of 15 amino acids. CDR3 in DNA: TGTGCCAGCAGTGAAGGGACAGGGGAGGTAAACACCATATATTTT. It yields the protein CASSEGTGEVNTIYF.

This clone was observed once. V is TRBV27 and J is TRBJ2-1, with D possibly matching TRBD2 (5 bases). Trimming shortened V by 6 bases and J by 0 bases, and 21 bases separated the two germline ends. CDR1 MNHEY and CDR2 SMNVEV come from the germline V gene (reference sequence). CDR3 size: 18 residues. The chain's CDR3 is CASRIEGVGSGSYNEQFF. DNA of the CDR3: TGTGCCAGCAGAATCGAGGGCGTGGGGTCTGGCTCCTACAATGAGCAGTTCTTC.

CDR3 sequence: CASSYEVEQFF. As DNA, the CDR3 is TGTGCCAGCAGCTACGAGGTAGAGCAGTTCTTC. V usage is TRBV3-1 (or the pseudogene TRBV3-2) and J usage is TRBJ2-1; D is unresolved. Germline values: CDR1 LGHDT, CDR2 YNNKEL (reference sequence). This CDR3 is built from 11 residues. With 5 bases removed from V and 10 bases from J, the gap between germline ends came to 9 bases.

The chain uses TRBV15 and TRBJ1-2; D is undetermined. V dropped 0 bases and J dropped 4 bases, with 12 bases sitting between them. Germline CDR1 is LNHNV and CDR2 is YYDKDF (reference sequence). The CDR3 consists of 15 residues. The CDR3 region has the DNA TGTGCCACCAGCAGAGATCTTGGGCAGTTCTATGGCTACACCTTC. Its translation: CATSRDLGQFYGYTF.